This TCR beta chain was recorded in a study of blood T cell repertoires in COVID-19. Whole-study context: Italy, Spain and the United States were the sources of the convalescent and acute COVID-19 samples.

Sequencing was performed with immunoSEQ multiplex PCR; in TCRdb, only in-frame clones are kept and a portion is missing. Among tens of thousands of clones listed, 88% were seen once. J lost 2 bases, V lost 5 bases, and 5 bases had no gene match. Germline CDR1 is SNHLY and CDR2 is FYNNEI. The length of the CDR3 is 15 residues. The sequenced material came from peripheral blood. The sequence came from a human donor in a cohort sampled during active COVID-19. The J gene is TRBJ2-3, the V gene TRBV2; TRBD1 matches at 9 bases. The CDR3 protein is CASSTGGKNTDTQYF. The DNA of the CDR3 is TGTGCCAGCAGTACAGGGGGCAAAAACACAGATACGCAGTATTTT.